This TCR beta chain was captured in a study of control samples from healthy donors and cancer patients. Using immunoSEQ multiplex PCR, the repertoire was profiled, and TCRdb retains in-frame clones only, with some absent. The sample holds about 130,000 clones; approximately 92% are singletons and the top ten take approximately 2.2%. Per germline, CDR1 WSHSY and CDR2 SAAADI. The V and J ends lost 7 bases and 2 bases respectively, with 13 bases between them. This CDR3 is 14 amino acids long. The chain uses TRBV10-2 and TRBJ2-3; possibly TRBD2 for D (6 bases). The receptor's source is a woman aged 50 to 60 in good health. Sequenced input: blood. The CDR3 loop reads CASNFGGLTDTQYF. The CDR3 DNA follows: TGCGCCAGCAATTTCGGGGGACTCACAGATACGCAGTATTTT.